Here is one T cell receptor beta chain with its context. Germline V gene data show CDR1 as SGHAT and CDR2 as FQNNGV. The V gene lost 3 bases and the J gene lost 1 base, with 9 bases spanning the gap. The CDR3 sequence is 15 residues long. This entry is derived from a study of early T cells in non-severe SARS-CoV-2 infection. Study at large: Chains stayed unpaired after sequencing of bulk RNA from unsorted whole blood.

Unique molecular identifier tags were affixed to discrete cDNA molecules. From the 5' RACE reads, TCRdb called clonotypes with MiXCR, one entry per CDR3 protein. The sample holds tens of thousands of distinct CDR3 sequences, roughly 6% seen once. The specimen was whole blood. The chain couples TRBV11-2 to TRBJ2-2; D possibly matches TRBD1 or TRBD2 (5 bases each). This receptor was identified in an adult who was a healthcare worker with PCR-confirmed SARS-CoV-2 infection or an uninfected control (not recorded which). CDR3 DNA: TGTGCCAGCAGCTTGGGGGTGGAGAACACCGGGGAGCTGTTTTTT. Translating it yields CASSLGVENTGELFF. The full variable domain, rest sourced from reference TRBV11-2 and TRBJ2-2, is EAGVAQSPRYKIIEKRQSVAFWCNPISGHATLYWYQQILGQGPKLLIQFQNNGVVDDSQLPKDRFSAERLKGVDSTLKIQPAKLEDSAVYLCASSLGVENTGELFFGEGSRLTVL.